The 21 T cell receptor beta chains in this list originate from one sample, sequenced in a study of T cell responses to AZD1222 COVID-19 vaccine. Produced via immunoSEQ multiplex PCR; TCRdb's table is partial and in-frame only. The sample comprises over 75,000 clones, roughly 89% of which are singletons, and 11% rests with the top ten. Sequencing used peripheral blood, obtained 28 days after the second AZD1222 dose. These receptors were obtained from an adult who received the AZD1222 COVID-19 vaccine.

This clone was found once. The CDR3 here is CASTQAGDGGYTF. CDR3 nucleotides: TGTGCCAGCACCCAGGCAGGAGACGGTGGCTACACCTTC. The V and J genes are TRBV2 and TRBJ1-2, with D uncertain. Germline V CDR1 and CDR2: SNHLY, FYNNEI. This CDR3 is built from 13 residues. V was pared by 7 bases and J by 7 bases, with 16 bases between.

The chain combines TRBV18 with TRBJ2-7; 11 bases are a match to TRBD1. Trimming cost V 3 bases and J 6 bases; bases outside gene matches: 7. Germline-derived CDR1 and CDR2 are KGHSH and LQKENI. The CDR3 length is 15 residues. CDR3 protein: CASSPRGTGGVEQYF. In nucleotides, the CDR3 is TGTGCCAGCTCACCGCGTGGGACAGGGGGTGTCGAGCAGTACTTC.

This clone showed up just a few times. J is TRBJ1-1 and V is TRBV12-3 or TRBV12-4; TRBD1 is a possible D gene (6 bases). Between the trimmed V and J ends, which lost 6 bases and 3 bases, there was a span of 11 bases. The CDR3 totals 13 residues. CDR3 coding DNA: TGTGCCAGCAGCGAGACAGGAGACACTGAAGCTTTCTTT. Its protein is CASSETGDTEAFF.

The rearrangement uses TRBV7-6 and TRBJ2-7; D is undetermined. With 1 base removed from V and 0 bases from J, the gap between germline ends came to 10 bases. This CDR3 region has 15 residues. Germline CDR1 is SGHVS and CDR2 is FNYEAQ. CDR3: CASSLVPLSSYEQYF. The CDR3 DNA follows: TGTGCCAGCAGCTTAGTTCCACTTAGCTCCTACGAGCAGTACTTC. Looking up the rest from reference TRBV7-6 and TRBJ2-7 gives the full variable domain: GAGVSQSPRYKVTKRGQDVALRCDPISGHVSLYWYRQALGQGPEFLTYFNYEAQQDKSGLPNDRFSAERPEGSISTLTIQRTEQRDSAMYRCASSLVPLSSYEQYFGPGTRLTVT.

The chain links TRBV6-2 or TRBV6-3 to TRBJ2-2, with a weak D call TRBD2 (5 bases). The CDR3 covers 16 residues. Germline lookup yields CDR1 MNHEY and CDR2 SVGEGT. Trimming shortened V by 2 bases and J by 2 bases, and 12 bases separated the two germline ends. The CDR3 protein is CASSYGRGFNTGELFF. CDR3 in DNA: TGTGCCAGCAGTTACGGTCGGGGATTCAACACCGGGGAGCTGTTTTTT.

The rearrangement joins TRBV5-5 to TRBJ2-7; D is unclear. From germline, CDR1 is SGHKS and CDR2 YYEKEE (reference sequence). With 4 bases removed from V and 0 bases from J, the gap between germline ends came to 2 bases. There are 11 residues in the CDR3. CDR3: CASSPSYEQYF. The CDR3 DNA follows: TGTGCCAGCAGCCCCTCCTACGAGCAGTACTTC.

V is TRBV28 and J is TRBJ1-5, with D tentatively TRBD1 (6 bases). V lost 4 bases and J 6 bases, leaving 16 bases between the germline ends. Germline lookup yields CDR1 MDHEN and CDR2 SYDVKM. The CDR3 is 15 amino acids. In nucleotides, the CDR3 is TGTGCCAGCAGTTATAGGGCAGGGGTTCGTCAGCCCCAGCATTTT. Its translation: CASSYRAGVRQPQHF.

The chain has TRBV25-1 and TRBJ2-5, with TRBD2 matching 11 bases. V shed 2 bases, J shed 1 base, and the junction held 0 bases outside the gene matches. Germline V CDR1 and CDR2: MGHDK, SYGVNS. The CDR3 length is 15 residues. CDR3 loop: CASSETSGSQETQYF. Written as DNA, the CDR3 is TGTGCCAGCAGTGAAACTAGCGGGAGCCAAGAGACCCAGTACTTC.

The chain employs TRBV29-1 and TRBJ2-1, with 8 nucleotides matching TRBD2. The CDR3 sequence is 14 residues long. J lost 4 bases, V lost 7 bases, and 9 bases had no gene match. Per the germline V gene, CDR1 is SQVTM and CDR2 is ANQGSEA. CDR3 residues: CSAGEGGGYNEQFF. The CDR3 nucleotides are TGCAGCGCCGGGGAGGGCGGGGGGTACAATGAGCAGTTCTTC.

The chain uses TRBV4-3 and TRBJ2-3; 11 bases fit TRBD2. J was trimmed by 2 bases and V by 3 bases; bases with no gene match: 4. CDR1 is LGHNA, CDR2 YSLEER, per germline. This CDR3 region has 16 residues. DNA of the CDR3: TGCGCCAGCAGCCACATGACTAGCGGGGCCACAGATACGCAGTATTTT. Amino acids: CASSHMTSGATDTQYF.

V is TRBV6-5 and J is TRBJ2-5, with a possible D match to TRBD1 (6 bases). The CDR3 covers 15 residues. Germline CDR1 is MNHEY and CDR2 is SVGAGI. Trimming shortened V by 0 bases and J by 1 base, and 9 bases separated the two germline ends. The CDR3 region is CASSYSRTVQETQYF. CDR3 DNA: TGTGCCAGCAGTTACTCGAGGACAGTCCAAGAGACCCAGTACTTC.

The gene calls are TRBV28 and TRBJ1-4, with TRBD1 identical over 10 bases. The CDR3 has 16 amino acids. CDR1 and CDR2 (germline): MDHEN, SYDVKM. V dropped 5 bases and J dropped 7; count of bases not matched to a gene: 10. CDR3 in DNA: TGTGCCAGCAGTCCACGCCCGGGACAGGGGCGTGAAAAACTGTTTTTT. Its translation: CASSPRPGQGREKLFF.

The CDR3 region is CASTYYWEKLFF. The CDR3 coding sequence is TGTGCCAGTACTTACTACTGGGAAAAACTGTTTTTT. The chain is built from TRBV19 and TRBJ1-4; D call uncertain. The CDR3 has 12 residues. The germline CDR1 and CDR2 sequences are LNHDA and SQIVND (reference sequence). The V end lost 7 bases, the J end lost 8 bases, and 11 bases lay between the germline ends.

The chain employs TRBV24-1 and TRBJ2-1, with TRBD2 matching over 13 bases. Trimming cost V 4 bases and J 4 bases; bases outside gene matches: 9. CDR3 length: 18 amino acids. Germline CDR1 reads KGHDR; CDR2 reads SFDVKD. The CDR3 nucleotides are TGTGCCACCAGTGACCCGGGACTAGCGGGGTTTCGATACAATGAGCAGTTCTTC. It is translated as CATSDPGLAGFRYNEQFF.

The chain combines TRBV7-6 with TRBJ2-5; 9 bases are shared with TRBD1. The CDR3 contains 16 residues. J lost 2 bases, V lost 1 base, and 5 bases had no gene match. Looked up from germline, CDR1 is SGHVS and CDR2 is FNYEAQ. CDR3 nucleotide sequence: TGTGCCAGCAGCTTAGTGGACAGGGGACCTCAAGAGACCCAGTACTTC. Protein: CASSLVDRGPQETQYF.

V gene TRBV21-1 combines with J gene TRBJ2-4. TRBV21-1 is a recognized pseudogene. This CDR3 is built from 12 residues. CDR3 DNA sequence: TGTGCCAGCTCGCCTCGGGGCAACATTCAGTACTTC. This translates into CASSPRGNIQYF.

This clone appeared a few times. This sequence joins TRBV28 and TRBJ2-1; 8 bases are a match to TRBD2. In germline, CDR1 is MDHEN, CDR2 SYDVKM. Trimming removed 7 bases from V and 6 bases from J; junction bases left unmatched: 5. The CDR3 length is 13 residues. The CDR3 sequence: CASNSGTINEQFF. CDR3 coding DNA: TGTGCCAGCAATAGCGGGACGATCAATGAGCAGTTCTTC.

This clone was seen a single time. The J gene is TRBJ2-1, the V gene TRBV9; 10 bases match TRBD1. J was trimmed by 6 bases and V by 3 bases; bases with no gene match: 6. Per germline, CDR1 SGDLS and CDR2 YYNGEE. The CDR3 is 15 amino acids. CDR3 sequence (DNA): TGTGCCAGCAGCGATCCGGGACAGGGGTTCAATGAGCAGTTCTTC. Its protein product is CASSDPGQGFNEQFF. Filled out from reference TRBV9 and TRBJ2-1, the complete variable domain reads DSGVTQTPKHLITATGQRVTLRCSPRSGDLSVYWYQQSLDQGLQFLIQYYNGEERAKGNILERFSAQQFPDLHSELNLSSLELGDSALYFCASSDPGQGFNEQFFGPGTRLTVL.

This clone appeared once. This chain joins TRBV11-2 and TRBJ1-2; D is ambiguous. V dropped 5 bases and J dropped 0 bases, with 13 bases sitting between them. The CDR3 has 15 amino acids. The V gene's germline CDR1 is SGHAT and CDR2 FQNNGV. CDR3 residues: CASSPTGVANYGYTF. CDR3 sequence (DNA): TGTGCCAGCAGCCCTACTGGCGTAGCTAACTATGGCTACACCTTC.

The chain combines TRBV27 with TRBJ1-1; D unresolved. The CDR3 is 13 residues long. The germline CDR1 and CDR2 sequences are MNHEY and SMNVEV (reference sequence). V shed 6 bases and J shed 5 bases, with 13 bases lying between them. The CDR3 region is CASSLSGSTEAFF. DNA of the CDR3: TGTGCCAGCAGCTTGTCGGGGTCAACTGAAGCTTTCTTT.

This chain joins TRBV10-3 and TRBJ2-7; 12 positions agree with TRBD1. The CDR3 is 15 residues long. With 10 bases clipped from V and 1 base from J, the junction kept 8 bases outside the gene matches. Germline CDR1 ENHRY, CDR2 SYGVKD. The CDR3 protein is CATRKGQGASYEQYF. The CDR3 coding sequence is TGTGCCACCCGGAAGGGACAGGGGGCTTCCTACGAGCAGTACTTC.